These 8 T cell receptor beta chains were all obtained from the same sample, sequenced in a study of blood T cells in healthy people across ages. A second PCR of about 7 to 12 cycles used a sample-barcoded 5' primer and a J-beta primer mix. Each CDR3 protein is one row after TCRdb ran MiXCR on the 5' RACE reads. The data hold about 1,600,000 distinct CDR3 sequences, with 42% observed a single time. Sequenced sample: blood. Source of these receptors: a woman between 18 and 29 years old in good health.

Only a few counts were recorded for this clonotype. The genes are TRBV20-1 and TRBJ2-3, with 9 bases fitting TRBD2. The germline CDR1 and CDR2 sequences are DFQATT and SNEGSKA (reference sequence). The CDR3 length is 16 residues. Trimming removed 3 bases from V and 2 bases from J; junction bases left unmatched: 9. The CDR3, as DNA: TGCAGTGCTAGGGCGGTACTAGCGGGCCTCACAGATACGCAGTATTTT. Translation gives CSARAVLAGLTDTQYF.

The rearrangement joins TRBV4-1 to TRBJ2-3; the match to TRBD2 covers 9 bases. This CDR3 has 15 amino acids. The V gene end was trimmed by 4 bases and the J gene end by 13 bases; junction bases not matched to a gene: 15. The germline gives CDR1 MGHRA, CDR2 YSYEKL. The CDR3, as DNA: TGCGCCAGCAGCCGAGATCGGTCTATAGCGGGGGCGAAGTATTTT. This codes for CASSRDRSIAGAKYF.

The chain uses TRBV20-1 and TRBJ2-4; D perhaps matches TRBD2 (5 bases). Trimming left V 1 base short and J 2 bases short, with 18 bases between. Germline V gives CDR1 DFQATT, CDR2 SNEGSKA (reference sequence). The CDR3 loop spans 17 amino acids. CDR3 coding DNA: TGCAGTGCTAGAGTCACCCTCGGGAAGAGGACCAAAAACATTCAGTACTTC. Protein product: CSARVTLGKRTKNIQYF.

Of note for this clonotype: The junction departs from the called germline gene at one end, perhaps through a read error. The chain links TRBV28 to TRBJ2-5; tentatively, D is TRBD1 (5 bases). Germline V CDR1 and CDR2: MDHEN, SYDVKM. There are 14 residues in the CDR3. CDR3 sequence: CAGSLVGRVETQYF. The DNA for the CDR3 is TGTGCCGGCAGTTTAGTGGGCAGGGTGGAGACCCAGTACTTC. Full variable domain (missing parts from reference TRBV28 and TRBJ2-5): DVKVTQSSRYLVKRTGEKVFLECVQDMDHENMFWYRQDPGLGLRLIYFSYDVKMKEKGDIPEGYSVSREKKERFSLILESASTNQTSMYLCAGSLVGRVETQYFGPGTRLLVL.

The chain uses TRBV18 and TRBJ1-1, with D unclear. Germline values: CDR1 KGHSH, CDR2 LQKENI. V lost 1 base and J 6 bases, leaving 9 bases between the germline ends. The CDR3 is 13 residues long. The CDR3 is CASSPQEVSEAFF. CDR3 coding DNA: TGTGCCAGCTCACCACAGGAGGTATCTGAAGCTTTCTTT.

This clonotype has just a few counts. This sequence joins TRBV6-5 and TRBJ2-7; 7 bases map to TRBD1. Germline lookup yields CDR1 MNHEY and CDR2 SVGAGI. This CDR3 has 14 amino acids. V lost 5 bases, J lost 3 bases, and 7 bases stayed unmatched. CDR3 nucleotide sequence: TGTGCCAGCAGTCTAAGGACAGGCTACTACGAGCAGTACTTC. Residues: CASSLRTGYYEQYF.

V and J are TRBV11-2 and TRBJ1-2, with a tentative D call TRBD1 (5 bases). Germline CDR1 and CDR2: SGHAT and FQNNGV. V was trimmed by 8 bases and J by 3 bases, leaving 16 bases between them. The CDR3 consists of 14 residues. CDR3 sequence: CASAGGDRDYGYTF. In nucleotides, the CDR3 is TGTGCCAGCGCAGGCGGGGACCGGGACTATGGCTACACCTTC.

This clonotype has only a few counts. The chain joins TRBV10-2 to TRBJ2-7, with D possibly matching TRBD2 (5 bases). The V and J ends lost 8 bases and 1 base respectively, with 15 bases between them. Germline CDR1 is WSHSY and CDR2 is SAAADI. CDR3 length equals 14 residues. CDR3 sequence (DNA): TGCGCCAGCGTCCGGGGTAGATTGTCCTACGAGCAGTACTTC. Translation: CASVRGRLSYEQYF.